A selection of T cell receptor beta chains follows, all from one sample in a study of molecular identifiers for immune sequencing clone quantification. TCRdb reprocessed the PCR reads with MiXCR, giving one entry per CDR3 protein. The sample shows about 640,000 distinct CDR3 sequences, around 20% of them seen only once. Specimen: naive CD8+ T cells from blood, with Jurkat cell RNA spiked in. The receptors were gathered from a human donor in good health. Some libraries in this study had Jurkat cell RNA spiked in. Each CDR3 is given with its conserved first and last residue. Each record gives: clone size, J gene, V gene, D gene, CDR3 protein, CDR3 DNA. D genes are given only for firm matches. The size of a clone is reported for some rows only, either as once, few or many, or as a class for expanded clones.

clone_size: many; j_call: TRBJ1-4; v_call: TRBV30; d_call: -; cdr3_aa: CAWRGQLNEKLFF; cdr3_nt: TGTGCCTGGAGAGGACAGCTTAATGAAAAACTGTTTTTT
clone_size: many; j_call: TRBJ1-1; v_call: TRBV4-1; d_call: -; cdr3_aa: CASSHRHPNTEAFF; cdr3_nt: TGCGCCAGCAGCCACAGGCACCCGAACACTGAAGCTTTCTTT
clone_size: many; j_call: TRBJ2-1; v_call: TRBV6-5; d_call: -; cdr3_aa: CASSYSISSSDNEQFF; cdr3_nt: TGTGCCAGCAGTTACTCGATATCCAGCAGCGACAATGAGCAGTTCTTC
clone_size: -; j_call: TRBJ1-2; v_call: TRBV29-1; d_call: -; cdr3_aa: CSVDLTANYGYTF; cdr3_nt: TGCAGCGTTGATCTGACTGCTAACTATGGCTACACCTTC
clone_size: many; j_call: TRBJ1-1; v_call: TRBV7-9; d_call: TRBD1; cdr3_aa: CASSTVDRGNTEAFF; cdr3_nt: TGTGCCAGCAGCACCGTGGACAGGGGGAACACTGAAGCTTTCTTT
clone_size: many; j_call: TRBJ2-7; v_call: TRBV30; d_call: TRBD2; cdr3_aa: CAWSPMLAGGPYEQYF; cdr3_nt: TGTGCCTGGAGTCCCATGCTAGCGGGAGGGCCCTACGAGCAGTACTTC
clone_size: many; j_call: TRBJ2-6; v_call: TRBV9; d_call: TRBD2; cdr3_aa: CASSVGASGSAGANVLTF; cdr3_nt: TGTGCCAGCAGCGTAGGTGCTAGCGGGAGCGCTGGGGCCAACGTCCTGACTTTC
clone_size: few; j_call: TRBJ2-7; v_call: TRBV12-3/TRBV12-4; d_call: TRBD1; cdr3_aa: CASTPRPGTGLYEQYF; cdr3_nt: TGTGCCAGCACCCCCCGCCCGGGGACAGGGTTATACGAGCAGTACTTC
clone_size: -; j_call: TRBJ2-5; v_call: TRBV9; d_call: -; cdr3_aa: CASSVFGGETQYF; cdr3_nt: TGTGCCAGCAGCGTATTTGGCGGTGAGACCCAGTACTTC
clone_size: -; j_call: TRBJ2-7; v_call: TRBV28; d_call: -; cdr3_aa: CASSFGAGLSYEQYF; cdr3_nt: TGTGCCAGCAGTTTTGGGGCAGGACTCTCCTACGAGCAGTACTTC
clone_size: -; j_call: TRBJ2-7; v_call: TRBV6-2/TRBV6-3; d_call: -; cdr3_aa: CASSYSVGGGPYEQYF; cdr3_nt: TGTGCCAGCAGTTACTCGGTTGGAGGGGGCCCCTACGAGCAGTACTTC
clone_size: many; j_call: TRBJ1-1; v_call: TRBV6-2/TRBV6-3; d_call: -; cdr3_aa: CASSYSNPVEAFF; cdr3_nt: TGTGCCAGCAGTTACTCGAACCCCGTTGAAGCTTTCTTT
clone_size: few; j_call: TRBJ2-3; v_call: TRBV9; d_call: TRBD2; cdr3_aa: CASSARLAGITDTQYF; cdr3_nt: TGTGCCAGCAGCGCACGACTAGCGGGAATTACAGATACGCAGTATTTT
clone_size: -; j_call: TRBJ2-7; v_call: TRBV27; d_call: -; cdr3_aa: CASRPGGGTNEQYF; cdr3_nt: TGTGCCAGCAGGCCCGGCGGGGGCACAAACGAGCAGTACTTC
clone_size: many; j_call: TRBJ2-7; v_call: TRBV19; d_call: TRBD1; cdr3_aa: CASSIADRGYEQYF; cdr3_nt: TGTGCCAGTAGTATCGCGGACAGGGGGTACGAGCAGTACTTC
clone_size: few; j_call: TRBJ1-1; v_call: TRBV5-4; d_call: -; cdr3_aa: CASSLGGRAMNTEAFF; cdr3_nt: TGTGCCAGCAGCTTGGGAGGGCGGGCGATGAACACTGAAGCTTTCTTT
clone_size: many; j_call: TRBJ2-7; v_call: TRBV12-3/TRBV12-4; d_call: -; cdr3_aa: CASSLSGPGDEQYF; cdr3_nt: TGTGCCAGCAGTTTGAGCGGGCCAGGGGACGAGCAGTACTTC
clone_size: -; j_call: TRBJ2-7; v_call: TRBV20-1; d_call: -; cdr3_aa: CSAREGWTGPPLLYEPYF; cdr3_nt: TGCAGTGCTAGAGAAGGGTGGACGGGACCCCCTTTACTCTACGAGCCGTACTTC
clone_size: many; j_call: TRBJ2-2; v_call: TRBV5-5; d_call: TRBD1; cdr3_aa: CASSLGLGRGQNTGELFF; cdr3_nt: TGTGCCAGCAGCTTGGGACTCGGCAGGGGGCAAAACACCGGGGAGCTGTTTTTT
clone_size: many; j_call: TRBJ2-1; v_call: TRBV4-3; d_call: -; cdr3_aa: CASSQYPGAPEQFF; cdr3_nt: TGCGCCAGCAGCCAATACCCAGGGGCACCCGAGCAGTTCTTC
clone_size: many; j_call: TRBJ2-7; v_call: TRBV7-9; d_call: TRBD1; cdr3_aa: CASNTGGYEQYF; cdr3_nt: TGTGCCAGCAACACAGGGGGCTACGAGCAGTACTTC
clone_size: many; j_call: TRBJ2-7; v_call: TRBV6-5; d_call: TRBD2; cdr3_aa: CASSYAAGGSLYEQYF; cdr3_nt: TGTGCCAGCAGTTACGCGGCGGGAGGGTCTCTCTACGAGCAGTACTTC
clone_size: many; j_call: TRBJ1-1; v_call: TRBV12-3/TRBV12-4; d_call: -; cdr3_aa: CASTFSQGISAFF; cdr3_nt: TGTGCCAGCACCTTCAGTCAGGGGATATCAGCTTTCTTT
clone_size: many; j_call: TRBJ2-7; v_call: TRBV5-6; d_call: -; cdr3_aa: CASSLANPSYEQYF; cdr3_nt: TGTGCCAGCAGCTTGGCAAACCCTTCCTACGAGCAGTACTTC
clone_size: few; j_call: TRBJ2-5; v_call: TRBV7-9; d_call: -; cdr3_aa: CASSLVATQETQYF; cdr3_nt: TGTGCCAGCAGCTTAGTCGCAACCCAAGAGACCCAGTACTTC
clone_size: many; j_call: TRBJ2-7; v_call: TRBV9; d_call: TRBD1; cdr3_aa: CASSIGQGQYEQYF; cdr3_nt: TGTGCCAGCAGTATTGGACAGGGTCAATACGAGCAGTACTTC
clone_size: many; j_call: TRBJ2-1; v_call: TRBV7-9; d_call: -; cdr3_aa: CASSPVAGAPRQFF; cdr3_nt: TGTGCCAGCAGCCCCGTGGCGGGGGCCCCCAGGCAGTTCTTC
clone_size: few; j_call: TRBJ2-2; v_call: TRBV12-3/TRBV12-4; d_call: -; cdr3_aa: CASRDTIMNTGELFF; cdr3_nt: TGTGCCAGCAGAGACACTATTATGAACACCGGGGAGCTGTTTTTT
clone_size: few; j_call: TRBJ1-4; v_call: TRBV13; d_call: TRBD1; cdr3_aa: CASSPYIRTGSANEKLFF; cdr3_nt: TGTGCCAGCAGCCCATATATTCGGACAGGGTCAGCTAATGAAAAACTGTTTTTT
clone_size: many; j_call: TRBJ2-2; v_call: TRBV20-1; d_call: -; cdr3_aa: CSAEDLLNTGELFF; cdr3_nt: TGCAGTGCTGAGGACCTATTAAACACCGGGGAGCTGTTTTTT
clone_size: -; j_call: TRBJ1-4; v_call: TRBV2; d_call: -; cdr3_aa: CACSLFATNEKLFF; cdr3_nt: TGTGCCTGCAGCCTATTCGCAACCAATGAAAAACTGTTTTTT
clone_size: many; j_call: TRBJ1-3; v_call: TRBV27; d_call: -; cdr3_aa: CAPRGPHRSGNTIYF; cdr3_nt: TGTGCCCCCCGGGGGCCTCACCGCTCTGGAAACACCATATATTTT